One and the same sample provided the 30 T cell receptor beta chains below, sequenced in a study of T cells after posttransplantation cyclophosphamide. Profiled with immunoSEQ multiplex PCR; TCRdb holds only in-frame clones, not every one. The sample has 51,000 or so clones; 85% to 95% are singletons. The sample comprised PBMCs. These receptors originate from a woman aged 25 to 39 in good health and a related stem cell transplant donor.

The chain has TRBV5-5 and TRBJ1-1; D might be TRBD1 (6 bases). V was cut by 6 bases and J by 1 base, with 13 bases left in between. The CDR3 is made up of 14 amino acids. Germline CDR1 SGHKS, CDR2 YYEKEE (reference sequence). CDR3 sequence reads: CASTRDRPNTEAFF. CDR3 in DNA: TGTGCCAGCACACGAGACAGGCCGAACACTGAAGCTTTCTTT.

DNA for the CDR3: TGTGCCAGCTCTCAACAGGGTTCTTACAACTATGGCTACACCTTC. Its translation is CASSQQGSYNYGYTF. The gene calls are TRBV18 and TRBJ1-2, with D possibly being TRBD1 (6 bases). From germline, CDR1 is KGHSH and CDR2 LQKENI. There are 15 residues in the CDR3. Trimming left V 6 bases short and J 2 bases short, with 16 bases between.

This sequence joins TRBV6-7 and TRBJ2-5, with TRBD1 matching 7 bases. TRBV6-7 is annotated as an ORF whose role is uncertain. V gave up 7 bases and J gave up 4 bases; unmatched junction bases: 12. The CDR3 is 15 residues long. The CDR3 region has the DNA TGTGCCAGCAAGATAGGCGACAGGGCCCGAGAGACCCAGTACTTC. It codes for CASKIGDRARETQYF.

This clone was observed a single time. The rearrangement links TRBV18 to TRBJ1-3; 8 bases are shared with TRBD1. This CDR3 has 14 amino acids. Germline lookup yields CDR1 KGHSH and CDR2 LQKENI. Trimming took 4 bases from V and 1 from J; bases not matched to a gene: 0. In nucleotides, the CDR3 is TGTGCCAGCTCACGACAGGGGTCTGGAAACACCATATATTTT. Translating it yields CASSRQGSGNTIYF. The entire variable domain, with the rest obtained from reference TRBV18 and TRBJ1-3, is as follows: NAGVMQNPRHLVRRRGQEARLRCSPMKGHSHVYWYRQLPEEGLKFMVYLQKENIIDESGMPKERFSAEFPKEGPSILRIQQVVRGDSAAYFCASSRQGSGNTIYFGEGSWLTVV.

The chain recombines TRBV7-4 with TRBJ2-2, with D perhaps matching TRBD1 (5 bases). The germline CDR1 and CDR2 sequences are SGHVT and SQSDAQ. V shed 2 bases and J shed 4 bases, with 17 bases lying between them. The CDR3 consists of 17 residues. CDR3 coding DNA: TGTGCCAGCAGCTTATTTCCCCAGGGCCCGAGCACCGGGGAGCTGTTTTTT. This codes for CASSLFPQGPSTGELFF. The full variable domain, completed using reference TRBV7-4 and TRBJ2-2, is GAGVSQSPRYKVAKRGRDVALRCDSISGHVTLYWYRQTLGQGSEVLTYSQSDAQRDKSGRPSGRFSAERPERSVSTLKIQRTEQGDSAVYLCASSLFPQGPSTGELFFGEGSRLTVL.

This chain connects TRBV11-3 to TRBJ2-7, with 8 bases matching TRBD1. V dropped 6 bases and J dropped 3; count of bases not matched to a gene: 10. The CDR3 is made up of 15 amino acids. Germline lookup yields CDR1 SGHNT and CDR2 YENEEA. The CDR3 here is CASRPMGQVFYEQYF. The CDR3 coding sequence is TGTGCCAGCAGGCCCATGGGACAGGTTTTCTACGAGCAGTACTTC.

The V gene is TRBV30, the J gene TRBJ2-3; the match to TRBD2 covers 9 bases. The CDR3 extends over 12 amino acids. In germline, CDR1 is GTSNPN, CDR2 SVGIG (reference sequence). J was trimmed by 10 bases and V by 4 bases; bases with no gene match: 6. CDR3 amino acids: CAWTAGGRSQYF. The CDR3, as DNA: TGTGCCTGGACAGCGGGGGGCAGGTCGCAGTATTTT.

The chain employs TRBV9 and TRBJ2-7, with D maybe TRBD2 (6 bases). Deletions cut 0 bases from V and 2 bases from J, with 18 bases between. The CDR3 runs 17 residues. Germline V lookup: CDR1 SGDLS, CDR2 YYNGEE. The CDR3 here is CASSVGGGLAAAYEQYF. DNA for the CDR3: TGTGCCAGCAGCGTAGGAGGTGGGTTAGCGGCTGCCTACGAGCAGTACTTC.

The rearrangement links TRBV18 to TRBJ1-5; D remains unclear. The V end was cut by 2 bases, the J end by 2 bases, with 7 bases between. Germline CDR1 reads KGHSH; CDR2 reads LQKENI. The length of the CDR3 is 14 residues. Written as DNA, the CDR3 is TGTGCCAGCTCACCAGGGCATGGCAATCAGCCCCAGCATTTT. As protein: CASSPGHGNQPQHF.

CDR3 amino acids: CASSYGHPYSNQPQHF. In DNA form, the CDR3 reads TGTGCCAGCAGTTACGGGCATCCTTACAGCAATCAGCCCCAGCATTTT. The chain carries TRBV6-5 and TRBJ1-5; D is unresolved. This CDR3 spans 16 amino acids. Trimming cost V 2 bases and J 1 base, with 12 bases left between them. Germline CDR1 is MNHEY and CDR2 is SVGAGI.

This chain uses TRBV6-6 with TRBJ1-1; D possibly corresponds to TRBD1 (5 bases). V was pared by 2 bases and J by 5 bases, with 15 bases between. This CDR3 comprises 15 residues. Germline values: CDR1 MNHNY, CDR2 SVGAGI (reference sequence). CDR3 nucleotide sequence: TGTGCCAGCAGTTACGGAGGGCTAGGGGAGACTGAAGCTTTCTTT. This encodes CASSYGGLGETEAFF.

The chain recombines TRBV28 with TRBJ1-2; weak D call: TRBD1 (6 bases). The CDR3 runs 16 residues. CDR1 MDHEN and CDR2 SYDVKM come from the germline V gene. V shed 5 bases and J shed 2 bases, with 18 bases lying between them. The CDR3 DNA reads TGTGCCAGCAGTATCCAATCGGGACATAAGAACTATGGCTACACCTTC. Its translation is CASSIQSGHKNYGYTF.

The chain joins TRBV19 to TRBJ1-1; no reliable D call. Trimming took off 5 bases at V and 3 bases at J, with 16 bases between the two ends. Germline-derived CDR1 and CDR2 are LNHDA and SQIVND (reference sequence). The CDR3 has 15 amino acids. For the CDR3, the DNA is TGTGCCAGTAGTTCCCCAGGTCAAGTGGACACTGAAGCTTTCTTT. Translating it yields CASSSPGQVDTEAFF. Filled out from reference TRBV19 and TRBJ1-1, the complete variable domain reads DGGITQSPKYLFRKEGQNVTLSCEQNLNHDAMYWYRQDPGQGLRLIYYSQIVNDFQKGDIAEGYSVSREKKESFPLTVTSAQKNPTAFYLCASSSPGQVDTEAFFGQGTRLTVV.

This chain joins TRBV6-1 and TRBJ2-1; D gene uncertain. CDR3 size: 15 residues. Germline V CDR1 and CDR2: MNHNS, SASEGT. Deletions cut 6 bases from V and 0 bases from J, with 12 bases between. CDR3 in DNA: TGTGCCAGCAGCTTAGCCCGAAGCTCCTACAATGAGCAGTTCTTC. Protein sequence: CASSLARSSYNEQFF.

V is TRBV6-6 and J is TRBJ2-1; D is unresolved. Germline assignment: CDR1 MNHNY and CDR2 SVGAGI (reference sequence). Trimming removed 4 bases from V and 8 bases from J, with 12 bases in between. This CDR3 is built from 13 residues. The CDR3 nucleotides are TGTGCCAGCAGTTCCCTACGCTTGGATGAGCAGTTCTTC. Protein sequence: CASSSLRLDEQFF.

This clone has a single count. The chain couples TRBV4-3 to TRBJ2-6; tentatively, D is TRBD1 (6 bases). The ends were cut back, 0 bases at V and 2 bases at J, with 8 bases in the middle. Germline lookup yields CDR1 LGHNA and CDR2 YSLEER. This CDR3 is 16 amino acids long. The CDR3 region is CASSQEAGAGANVLTF. CDR3 DNA: TGCGCCAGCAGCCAAGAGGCAGGGGCTGGGGCCAACGTCCTGACTTTC.

The chain couples TRBV5-1 to TRBJ2-1; TRBD2 might be the D (5 bases). The CDR3 length is 15 residues. Germline V gives CDR1 SGHRS, CDR2 YFSETQ. V was shortened by 4 bases and J by 0 bases, with 11 bases between the two germline ends. The CDR3 region is CASSGGGFSYNEQFF. The CDR3 nucleotides are TGCGCCAGCAGCGGCGGCGGGTTCTCCTACAATGAGCAGTTCTTC.

The chain joins TRBV7-9 to TRBJ2-3; no firm D call. V was clipped by 2 bases and J by 5 bases, with 8 bases between them. Per the germline V gene, CDR1 is SEHNR and CDR2 is FQNEAQ (reference sequence). The CDR3 has 13 amino acids. The CDR3 DNA reads as TGTGCCAGCAGCTTAATGGCATTAGATACGCAGTATTTT. Translating it yields CASSLMALDTQYF.

The chain couples TRBV30 to TRBJ2-7, with a tentative D call TRBD1 (5 bases). Germline values: CDR1 GTSNPN, CDR2 SVGIG (reference sequence). V lost 4 bases and J lost 2, with 15 bases in between. The CDR3 totals 14 residues. The CDR3: CAWKGPRATYEQYF. The CDR3, as DNA: TGTGCCTGGAAGGGTCCCAGGGCTACCTACGAGCAGTACTTC.

The genes are TRBV30 and TRBJ2-3, with D possibly being TRBD1 (6 bases). CDR1 is GTSNPN and CDR2 is SVGIG in the germline V gene (reference sequence). Trimming shortened V by 0 bases and J by 0 bases, and 7 bases separated the two germline ends. The CDR3 extends over 14 amino acids. In DNA, the CDR3 is TGTGCCTGGAGTGTCGGACAGAGCACAGATACGCAGTATTTT. Protein sequence: CAWSVGQSTDTQYF.

The chain recombines TRBV27 with TRBJ2-7, with a tentative D call TRBD2 (6 bases). Between the trimmed V and J ends, which lost 0 bases and 2 bases, there was a span of 11 bases. Germline V CDR1 and CDR2: MNHEY, SMNVEV (reference sequence). The CDR3 has 15 residues. CDR3 nucleotides: TGTGCCAGCAGTTTATCGTGGAGGGTAACCTACGAGCAGTACTTC. As protein: CASSLSWRVTYEQYF.

The chain recombines TRBV6-6 with TRBJ1-2, with D uncertain. The V gene lost 2 bases and the J gene lost 0 bases, with 13 bases spanning the gap. The germline gives CDR1 MNHNY, CDR2 SVGAGI (reference sequence). The CDR3 length is 16 residues. Here the CDR3 reads CASSYESPISNYGYTF. CDR3 DNA: TGTGCCAGCAGTTACGAGAGCCCCATTTCTAACTATGGCTACACCTTC.

V is TRBV4-2 and J is TRBJ2-7; the match to TRBD2 covers 9 bases. Losses at the gene ends were 4 bases for V and 0 bases for J; bases not matched to a gene: 4. The CDR3 is 15 residues long. Germline V lookup: CDR1 LGHNA, CDR2 YNFKEQ. The chain's CDR3 is CASSPAGGSSYEQYF. The CDR3 DNA follows: TGTGCCAGCAGCCCTGCGGGGGGGAGCTCCTACGAGCAGTACTTC.

This chain uses TRBV2 with TRBJ2-2; D gene unclear. CDR3 length equals 13 residues. CDR1 is SNHLY, CDR2 FYNNEI, per germline. The ends were cut back, 3 bases at V and 5 bases at J, with 7 bases in the middle. The CDR3 reads CASSESLTGELFF. The CDR3 nucleotides are TGTGCCAGCAGTGAGTCTCTAACCGGGGAGCTGTTTTTT.

The V and J genes are TRBV19 and TRBJ2-1; TRBD1 might be the D (5 bases). Trimming removed 7 bases from V and 6 bases from J, with 19 bases in between. Germline CDR1 is LNHDA and CDR2 is SQIVND (reference sequence). The CDR3 contains 15 residues. The CDR3 is CASTLGPRPVNEQFF. The DNA for the CDR3 is TGTGCCAGTACCTTGGGGCCCCGGCCCGTCAATGAGCAGTTCTTC.

This chain uses TRBV11-2 with TRBJ1-4; D unresolved. The CDR3 has 16 amino acids. Trimming cost V 5 bases and J 1 base, with 14 bases left between them. The germline V gene has CDR1 SGHAT and CDR2 FQNNGV. This CDR3 is CASSHGIAVTNEKLFF. CDR3 nucleotides: TGTGCCAGCAGCCACGGGATTGCGGTAACTAATGAAAAACTGTTTTTT.

This chain joins TRBV29-1 and TRBJ2-3; TRBD2 matches 8 bases. With 5 bases clipped from V and 0 bases from J, the junction kept 7 bases outside the gene matches. The CDR3 is made up of 15 amino acids. Germline values: CDR1 SQVTM, CDR2 ANQGSEA. The CDR3 region is CSVLTIAGSTDTQYF. For the CDR3, the DNA is TGCAGCGTTCTAACGATAGCGGGGAGCACAGATACGCAGTATTTT.

V gene TRBV28 combines with J gene TRBJ1-2; TRBD1 matches at 9 bases. This CDR3 comprises 16 residues. Germline V CDR1 and CDR2: MDHEN, SYDVKM. V was pared by 5 bases and J by 4 bases, with 11 bases of the junction left unmatched. The CDR3 bases are TGTGCCAGCAGTCTGCCACAGGGGGCGCGTCCCTATGGCTACACCTTC. Translating it yields CASSLPQGARPYGYTF.

V gene TRBV10-1 combines with J gene TRBJ1-1; D is ambiguous. V shed 7 bases and J shed 8 bases, with 17 bases lying between them. CDR1 and CDR2 from the germline V gene are WNHNN and SYGVQD (reference sequence). This CDR3 is 13 amino acids long. The CDR3 DNA is TGCGCCAGCAAACCCGGAGGGAATAGGGAAGCTTTCTTT. Its translation is CASKPGGNREAFF.

V gene TRBV7-9 combines with J gene TRBJ1-4; TRBD1 matches 8 bases. This CDR3 has 16 residues. Germline values: CDR1 SEHNR, CDR2 FQNEAQ (reference sequence). Trimming took 5 bases from V and 7 from J; bases not matched to a gene: 12. As DNA, the CDR3 is TGTGCCAGCAGCCCCGGCCAGGGGGCGCGGGGTGAAAAACTGTTTTTT. Translated, it gives CASSPGQGARGEKLFF.